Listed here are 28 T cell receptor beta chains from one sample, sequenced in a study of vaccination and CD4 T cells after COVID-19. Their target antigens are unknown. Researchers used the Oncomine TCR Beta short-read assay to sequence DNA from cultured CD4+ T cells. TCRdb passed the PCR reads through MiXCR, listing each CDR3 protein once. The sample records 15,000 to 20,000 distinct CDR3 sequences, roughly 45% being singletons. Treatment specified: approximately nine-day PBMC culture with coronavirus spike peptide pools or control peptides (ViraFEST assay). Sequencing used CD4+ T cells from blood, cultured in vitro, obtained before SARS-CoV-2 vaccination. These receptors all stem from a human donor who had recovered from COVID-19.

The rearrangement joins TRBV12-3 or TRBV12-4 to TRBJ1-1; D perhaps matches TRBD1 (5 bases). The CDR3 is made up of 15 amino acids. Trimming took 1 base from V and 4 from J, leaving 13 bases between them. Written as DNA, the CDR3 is TGTGCCAGCAGTTTAGACGGGGGACTGGGCACTGAAGCTTTCTTT. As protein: CASSLDGGLGTEAFF.

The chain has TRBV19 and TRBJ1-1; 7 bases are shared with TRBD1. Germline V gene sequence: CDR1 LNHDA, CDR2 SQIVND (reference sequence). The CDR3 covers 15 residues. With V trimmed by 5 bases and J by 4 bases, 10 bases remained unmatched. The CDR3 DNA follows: TGTGCCAGTAGTGAAAGGGGGCGCGGGGGCACTGAAGCTTTCTTT. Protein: CASSERGRGGTEAFF.

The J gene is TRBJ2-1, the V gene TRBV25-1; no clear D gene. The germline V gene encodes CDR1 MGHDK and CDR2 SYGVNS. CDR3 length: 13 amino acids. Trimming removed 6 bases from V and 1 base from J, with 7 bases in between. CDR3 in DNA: TGTGCCAGCAGCGGAGTTTCCTACAATGAGCAGTTCTTC. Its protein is CASSGVSYNEQFF. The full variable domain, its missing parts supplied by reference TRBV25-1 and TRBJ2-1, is EADIYQTPRYLVIGTGKKITLECSQTMGHDKMYWYQQDPGMELHLIHYSYGVNSTEKGDLSSESTVSRIRTEHFPLTLESARPSHTSQYLCASSGVSYNEQFFGPGTRLTVL.

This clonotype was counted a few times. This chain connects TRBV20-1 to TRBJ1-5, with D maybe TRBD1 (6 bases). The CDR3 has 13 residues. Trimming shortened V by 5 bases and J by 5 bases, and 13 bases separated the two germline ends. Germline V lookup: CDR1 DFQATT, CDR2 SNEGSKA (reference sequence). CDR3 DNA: TGCAGTGCTGGGGGACATAGGGATCAGCCCCAGCATTTT. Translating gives CSAGGHRDQPQHF.

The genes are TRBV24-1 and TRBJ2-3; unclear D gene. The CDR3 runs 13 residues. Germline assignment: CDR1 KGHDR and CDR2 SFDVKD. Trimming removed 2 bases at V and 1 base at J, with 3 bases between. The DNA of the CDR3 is TGTGCCACCAGTGATTATGGCACAGATACGCAGTATTTT. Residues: CATSDYGTDTQYF.

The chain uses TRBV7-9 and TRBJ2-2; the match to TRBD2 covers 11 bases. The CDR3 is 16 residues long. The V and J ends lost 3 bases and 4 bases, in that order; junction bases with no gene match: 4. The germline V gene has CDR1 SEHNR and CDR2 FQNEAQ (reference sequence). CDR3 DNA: TGTGCCAGCAGCTTTACTAGCGGGAGTCGCACCGGGGAGCTGTTTTTT. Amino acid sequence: CASSFTSGSRTGELFF.

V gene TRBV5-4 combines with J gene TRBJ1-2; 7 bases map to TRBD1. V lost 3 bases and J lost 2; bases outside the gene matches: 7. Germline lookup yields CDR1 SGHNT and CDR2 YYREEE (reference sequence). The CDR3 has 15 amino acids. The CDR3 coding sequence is TGTGCCAGCAGCTCGAAGACAGGGACCAACTATGGCTACACCTTC. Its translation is CASSSKTGTNYGYTF.

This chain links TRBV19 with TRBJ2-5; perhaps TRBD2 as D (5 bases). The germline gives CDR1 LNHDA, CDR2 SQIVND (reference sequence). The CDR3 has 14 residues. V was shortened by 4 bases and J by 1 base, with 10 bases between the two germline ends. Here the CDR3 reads CASSRSLAQETQYF. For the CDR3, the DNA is TGTGCCAGTAGTAGAAGCCTAGCCCAAGAGACCCAGTACTTC.

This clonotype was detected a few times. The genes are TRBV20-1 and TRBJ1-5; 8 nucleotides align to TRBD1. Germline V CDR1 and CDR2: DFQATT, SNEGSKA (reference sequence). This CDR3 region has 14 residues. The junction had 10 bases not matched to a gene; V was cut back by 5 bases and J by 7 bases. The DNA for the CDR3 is TGCAGTGCTTCCGCGGCAGGGGGCGACCAGCCCCAGCATTTT. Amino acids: CSASAAGGDQPQHF.

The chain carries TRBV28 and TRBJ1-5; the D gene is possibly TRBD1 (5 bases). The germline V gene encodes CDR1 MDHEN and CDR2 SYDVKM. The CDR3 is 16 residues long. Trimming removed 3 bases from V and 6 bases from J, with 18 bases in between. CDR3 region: CASSFPSGTKGQPQHF. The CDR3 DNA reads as TGTGCCAGCAGTTTTCCCTCCGGGACTAAGGGTCAGCCCCAGCATTTT.

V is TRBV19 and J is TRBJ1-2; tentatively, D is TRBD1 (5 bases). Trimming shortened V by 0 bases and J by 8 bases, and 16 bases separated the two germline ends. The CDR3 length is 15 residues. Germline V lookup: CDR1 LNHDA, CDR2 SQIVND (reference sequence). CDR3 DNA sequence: TGTGCCAGTAGTATAGATAAGACAGCAAGAGGGGGCTACACCTTC. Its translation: CASSIDKTARGGYTF.

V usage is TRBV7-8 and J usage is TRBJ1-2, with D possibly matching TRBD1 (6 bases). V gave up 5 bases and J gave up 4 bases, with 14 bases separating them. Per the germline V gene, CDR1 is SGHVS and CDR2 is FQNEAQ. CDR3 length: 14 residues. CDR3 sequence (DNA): TGTGCCAGCAGCGGCGGGGGGACACGCTATGGCTACACCTTC. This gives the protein CASSGGGTRYGYTF.

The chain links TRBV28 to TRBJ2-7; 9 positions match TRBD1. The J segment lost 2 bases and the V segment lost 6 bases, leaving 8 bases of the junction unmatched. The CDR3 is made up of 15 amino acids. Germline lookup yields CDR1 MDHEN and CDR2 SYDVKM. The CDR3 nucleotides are TGTGCCAGCAGACGGCCGGGACAGGGCCCCTACGAGCAGTACTTC. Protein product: CASRRPGQGPYEQYF.

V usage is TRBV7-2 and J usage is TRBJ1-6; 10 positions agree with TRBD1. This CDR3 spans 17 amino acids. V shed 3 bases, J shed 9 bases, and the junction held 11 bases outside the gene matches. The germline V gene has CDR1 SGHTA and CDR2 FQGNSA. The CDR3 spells CASSLGIGGTGVSPLHF. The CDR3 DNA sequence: TGTGCCAGCAGCTTGGGAATTGGCGGGACAGGGGTTTCACCCCTCCACTTT. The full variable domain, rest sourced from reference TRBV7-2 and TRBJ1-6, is GAGVSQSPSNKVTEKGKDVELRCDPISGHTALYWYRQSLGQGLEFLIYFQGNSAPDKSGLPSDRFSAERTGGSVSTLTIQRTQQEDSAVYLCASSLGIGGTGVSPLHFGNGTRLTVT.

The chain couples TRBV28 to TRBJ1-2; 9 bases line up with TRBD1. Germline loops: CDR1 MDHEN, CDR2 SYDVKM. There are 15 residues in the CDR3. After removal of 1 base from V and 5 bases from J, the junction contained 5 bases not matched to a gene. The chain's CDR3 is CASSLSGTGRYGYTF. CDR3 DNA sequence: TGTGCCAGCAGTTTATCGGGGACAGGGAGGTATGGCTACACCTTC.

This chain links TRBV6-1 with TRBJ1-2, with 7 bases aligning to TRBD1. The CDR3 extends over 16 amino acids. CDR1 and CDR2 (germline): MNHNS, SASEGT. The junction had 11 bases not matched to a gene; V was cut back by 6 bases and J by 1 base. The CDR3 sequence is CASRRSRDSDNYGYTF. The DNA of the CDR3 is TGTGCCAGCAGGCGATCCCGGGACAGTGATAACTATGGCTACACCTTC.

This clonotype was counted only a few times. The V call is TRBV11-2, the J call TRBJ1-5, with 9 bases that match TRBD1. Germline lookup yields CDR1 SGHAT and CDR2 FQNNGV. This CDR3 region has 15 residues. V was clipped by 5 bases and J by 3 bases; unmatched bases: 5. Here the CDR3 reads CASSLDRGPNQPQHF. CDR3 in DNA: TGTGCCAGCAGCCTGGACAGGGGACCCAATCAGCCCCAGCATTTT.

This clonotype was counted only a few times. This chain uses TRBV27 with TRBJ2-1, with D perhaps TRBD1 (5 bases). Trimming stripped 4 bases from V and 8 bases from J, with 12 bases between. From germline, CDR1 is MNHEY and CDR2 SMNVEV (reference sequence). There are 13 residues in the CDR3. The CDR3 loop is CASSSYRIDEQFF. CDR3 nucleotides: TGTGCCAGCAGTTCCTACAGGATCGATGAGCAGTTCTTC.

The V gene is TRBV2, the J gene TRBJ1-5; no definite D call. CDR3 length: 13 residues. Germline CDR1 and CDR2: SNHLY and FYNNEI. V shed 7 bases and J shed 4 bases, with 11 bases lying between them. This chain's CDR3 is CASKLGGNQPQHF. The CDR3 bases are TGTGCCAGCAAACTCGGTGGGAATCAGCCCCAGCATTTT. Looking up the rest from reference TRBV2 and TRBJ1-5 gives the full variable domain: EPEVTQTPSHQVTQMGQEVILRCVPISNHLYFYWYRQILGQKVEFLVSFYNNEISEKSEIFDDQFSVERPDGSNFTLKIRSTKLEDSAMYFCASKLGGNQPQHFGDGTRLSIL.

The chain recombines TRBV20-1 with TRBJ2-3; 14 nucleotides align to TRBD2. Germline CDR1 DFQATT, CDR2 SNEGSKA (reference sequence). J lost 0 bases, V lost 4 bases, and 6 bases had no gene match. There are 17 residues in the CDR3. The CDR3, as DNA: TGCAGTGCTAATCCGACTAGCGGGGGGGCCAGCACAGATACGCAGTATTTT. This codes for CSANPTSGGASTDTQYF.

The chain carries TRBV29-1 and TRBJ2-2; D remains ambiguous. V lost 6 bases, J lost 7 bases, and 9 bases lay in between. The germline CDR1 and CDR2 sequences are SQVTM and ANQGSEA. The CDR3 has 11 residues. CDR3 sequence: CSVAVGGELFF. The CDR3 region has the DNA TGCAGCGTGGCCGTGGGCGGGGAGCTGTTTTTT.

The CDR3 reads CASSLLDSSGANVLTF. DNA of the CDR3: TGTGCCAGCAGTCTCCTAGACAGCTCTGGGGCCAACGTCCTGACTTTC. The gene calls are TRBV28 and TRBJ2-6, with TRBD1 as a possible D gene (5 bases). Germline lookup yields CDR1 MDHEN and CDR2 SYDVKM. Trimming left V 5 bases short and J 0 bases short, with 11 bases between. The CDR3 spans 16 residues.

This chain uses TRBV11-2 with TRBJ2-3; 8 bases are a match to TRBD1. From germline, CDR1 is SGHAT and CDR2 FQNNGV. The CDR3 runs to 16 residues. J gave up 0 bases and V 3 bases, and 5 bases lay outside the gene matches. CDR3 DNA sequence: TGTGCCAGCAGCTTCCGGACAGGGTCTAGCACAGATACGCAGTATTTT. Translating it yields CASSFRTGSSTDTQYF.

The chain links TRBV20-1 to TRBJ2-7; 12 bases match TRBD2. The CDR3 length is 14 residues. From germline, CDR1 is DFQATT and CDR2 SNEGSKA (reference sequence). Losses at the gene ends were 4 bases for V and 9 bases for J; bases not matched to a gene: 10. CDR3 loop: CSATRLAGENWQYF. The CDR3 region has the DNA TGCAGTGCTACTCGACTAGCGGGAGAGAATTGGCAGTACTTC.

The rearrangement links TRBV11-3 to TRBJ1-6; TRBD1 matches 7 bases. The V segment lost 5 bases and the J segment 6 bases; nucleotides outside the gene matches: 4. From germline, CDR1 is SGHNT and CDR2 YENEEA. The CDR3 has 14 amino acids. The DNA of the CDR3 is TGTGCCAGCAGCCCGGGACAGACTAATTCACCCCTCCACTTT. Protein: CASSPGQTNSPLHF.

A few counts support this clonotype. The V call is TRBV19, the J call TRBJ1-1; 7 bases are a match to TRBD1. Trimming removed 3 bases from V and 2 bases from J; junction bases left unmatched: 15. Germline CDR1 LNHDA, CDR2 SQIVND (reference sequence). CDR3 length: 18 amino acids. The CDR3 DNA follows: TGTGCCAGTAGTATCCGTCTCTCGGGACAGCTAGTTAACACTGAAGCTTTCTTT. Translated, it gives CASSIRLSGQLVNTEAFF.

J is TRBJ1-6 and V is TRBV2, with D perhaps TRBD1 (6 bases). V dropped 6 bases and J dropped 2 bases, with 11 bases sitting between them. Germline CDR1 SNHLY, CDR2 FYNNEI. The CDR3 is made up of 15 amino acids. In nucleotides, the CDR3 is TGTGCCAGCAGCCCGGACAGCGCCTATAATTCACCCCTCCACTTT. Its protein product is CASSPDSAYNSPLHF. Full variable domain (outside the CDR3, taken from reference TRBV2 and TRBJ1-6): EPEVTQTPSHQVTQMGQEVILRCVPISNHLYFYWYRQILGQKVEFLVSFYNNEISEKSEIFDDQFSVERPDGSNFTLKIRSTKLEDSAMYFCASSPDSAYNSPLHFGNGTRLTVT.

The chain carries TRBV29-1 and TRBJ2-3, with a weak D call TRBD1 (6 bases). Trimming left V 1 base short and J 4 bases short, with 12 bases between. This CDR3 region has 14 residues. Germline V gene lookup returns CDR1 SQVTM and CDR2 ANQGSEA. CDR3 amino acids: CSVEAQGLSDTQYF. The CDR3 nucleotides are TGCAGCGTTGAAGCACAGGGCTTGTCAGATACGCAGTATTTT.